This paragraph reports one T cell receptor (beta chain). Germline V lookup: CDR1 LNHDA, CDR2 SQIVND (reference sequence). Losses at the gene ends were 2 bases for V and 7 bases for J; bases not matched to a gene: 3. The CDR3 extends over 14 amino acids. The sample belongs to a study of blood T cell repertoires in COVID-19. Overall study: PBMCs, B-cell-depleted T cells, or T cells provided the cDNA or gDNA that made up the material.

Assay used: immunoSEQ multiplex PCR; TCRdb lists only in-frame clones, some missing. The sample records about 71,000 clones, just over 85% being singletons. Source material: peripheral blood. The rearrangement uses TRBV19 and TRBJ1-4; TRBD1 agrees at 8 bases. The TCR sequence derives from a man aged 45 to 65 with active COVID-19. The CDR3 sequence is CASSIRTGPEKLFF. The CDR3 DNA follows: TGTGCCAGTAGTATACGGACAGGGCCTGAAAAACTGTTTTTT.